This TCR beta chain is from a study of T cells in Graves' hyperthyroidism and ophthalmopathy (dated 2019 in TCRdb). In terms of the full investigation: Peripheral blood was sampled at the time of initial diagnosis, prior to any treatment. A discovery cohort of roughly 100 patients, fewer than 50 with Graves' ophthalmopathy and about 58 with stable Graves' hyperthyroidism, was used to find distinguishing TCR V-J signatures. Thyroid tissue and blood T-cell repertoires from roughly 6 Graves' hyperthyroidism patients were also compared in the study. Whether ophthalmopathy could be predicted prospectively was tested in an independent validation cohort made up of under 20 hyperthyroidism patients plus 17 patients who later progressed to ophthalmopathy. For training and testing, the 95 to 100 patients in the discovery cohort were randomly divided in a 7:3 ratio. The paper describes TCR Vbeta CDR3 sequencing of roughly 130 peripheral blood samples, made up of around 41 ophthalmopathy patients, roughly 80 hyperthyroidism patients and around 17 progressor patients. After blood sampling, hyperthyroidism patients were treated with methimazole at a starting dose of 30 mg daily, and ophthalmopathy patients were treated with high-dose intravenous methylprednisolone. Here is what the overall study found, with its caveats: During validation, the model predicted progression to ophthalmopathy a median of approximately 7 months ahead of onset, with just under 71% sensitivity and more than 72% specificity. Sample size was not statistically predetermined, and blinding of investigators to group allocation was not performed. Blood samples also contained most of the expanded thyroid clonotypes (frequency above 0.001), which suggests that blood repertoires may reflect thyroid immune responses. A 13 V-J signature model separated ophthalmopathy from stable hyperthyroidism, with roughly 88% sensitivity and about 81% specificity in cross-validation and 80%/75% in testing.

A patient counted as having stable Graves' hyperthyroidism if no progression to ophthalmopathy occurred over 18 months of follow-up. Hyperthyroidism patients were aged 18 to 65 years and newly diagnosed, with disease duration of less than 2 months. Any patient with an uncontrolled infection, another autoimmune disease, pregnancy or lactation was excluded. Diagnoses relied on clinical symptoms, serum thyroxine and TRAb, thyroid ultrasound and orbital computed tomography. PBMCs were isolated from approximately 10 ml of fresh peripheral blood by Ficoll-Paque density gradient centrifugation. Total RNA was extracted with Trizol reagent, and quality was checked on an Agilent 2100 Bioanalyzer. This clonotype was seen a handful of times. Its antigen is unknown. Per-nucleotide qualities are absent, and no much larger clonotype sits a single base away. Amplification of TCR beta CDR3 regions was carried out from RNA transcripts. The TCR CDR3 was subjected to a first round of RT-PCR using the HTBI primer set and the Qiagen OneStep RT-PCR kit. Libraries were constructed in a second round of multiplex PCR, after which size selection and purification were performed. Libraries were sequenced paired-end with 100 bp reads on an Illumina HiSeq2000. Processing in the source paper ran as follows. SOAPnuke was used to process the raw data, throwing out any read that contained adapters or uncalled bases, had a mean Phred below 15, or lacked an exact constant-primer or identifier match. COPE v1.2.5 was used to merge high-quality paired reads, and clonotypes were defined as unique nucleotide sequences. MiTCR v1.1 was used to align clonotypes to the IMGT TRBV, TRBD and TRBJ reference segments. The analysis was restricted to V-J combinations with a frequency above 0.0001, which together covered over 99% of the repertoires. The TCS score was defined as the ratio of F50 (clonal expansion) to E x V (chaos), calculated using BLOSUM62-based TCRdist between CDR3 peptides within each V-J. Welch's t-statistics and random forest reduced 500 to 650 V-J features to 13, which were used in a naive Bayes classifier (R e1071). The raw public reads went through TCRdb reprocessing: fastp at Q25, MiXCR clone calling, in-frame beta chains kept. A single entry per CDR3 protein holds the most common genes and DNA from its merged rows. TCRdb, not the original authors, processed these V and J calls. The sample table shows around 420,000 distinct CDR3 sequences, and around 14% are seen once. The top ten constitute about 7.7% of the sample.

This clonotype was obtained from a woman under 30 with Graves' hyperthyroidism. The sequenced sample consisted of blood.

The CDR3 corresponds to CASSLIGQGGNEKLFF. The DNA sequence is given as TGTGCCAGCAGCTTAATAGGACAAGGGGGCAATGAAAAACTGTTTTTT. The rearrangement combines TRBV11-2 with TRBJ1-4; TRBD1 aligns with 7 central bases. The germline V gene yields SGHAT for CDR1 and FQNNGV for CDR2. The junction shows trimming of 2 bases on V and 5 bases on J, and the gene matches do not reach 8 bases of it. The CDR3 contains 16 residues, cysteine and phenylalanine counted. Here the CDR3 DNA is all that survives: 48 bases in frame from base 1.